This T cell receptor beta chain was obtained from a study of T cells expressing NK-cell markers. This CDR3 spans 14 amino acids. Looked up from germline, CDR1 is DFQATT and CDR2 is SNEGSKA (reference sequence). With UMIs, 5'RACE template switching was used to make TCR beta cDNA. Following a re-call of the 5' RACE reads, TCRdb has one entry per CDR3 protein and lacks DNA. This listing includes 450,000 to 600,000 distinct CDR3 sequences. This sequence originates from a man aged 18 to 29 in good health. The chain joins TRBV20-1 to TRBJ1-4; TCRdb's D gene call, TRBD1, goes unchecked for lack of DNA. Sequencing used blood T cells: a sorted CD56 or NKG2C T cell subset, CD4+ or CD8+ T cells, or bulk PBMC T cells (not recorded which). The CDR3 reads CSARSAGEFQKLFF.